These 4 T cell receptor beta chains came from one sample sequenced in a study of OX40 agonist ivuxolimab in advanced cancers. Produced via immunoSEQ multiplex PCR; TCRdb's table is partial and in-frame only. Here the sample spans 90,000 to 130,000 clones, roughly nine tenths being singletons. This material consisted of CD4+ or CD8+ T cells sorted from blood, taken in a trial of the OX40 agonist ivuxolimab. The receptors shown here come from an adult with an advanced solid tumor such as melanoma, head and neck, liver or kidney cancer.

This rearrangement joins TRBV19 to TRBJ1-6; D perhaps matches TRBD1 (6 bases). Per the germline V gene, CDR1 is LNHDA and CDR2 is SQIVND (reference sequence). The CDR3 extends over 16 amino acids. Trimming took off 2 bases at V and 4 bases at J, with 12 bases between the two ends. The DNA of the CDR3 is TGTGCCAGTAGTATAACAGGGAACCTTTATAATTCACCCCTCCACTTT. Translated, it gives CASSITGNLYNSPLHF.

The chain has TRBV4-2 and TRBJ2-1; D ambiguous. CDR1 is LGHNA, CDR2 YNFKEQ, per germline. Trimming removed 1 base from V and 0 bases from J, with 19 bases in between. This CDR3 contains 19 residues. CDR3 residues: CASSQVHSIRKRSYNEQFF. Here the CDR3 DNA reads TGTGCCAGCAGCCAAGTACATTCCATCCGGAAGCGCTCCTACAATGAGCAGTTCTTC.

The chain combines TRBV18 with TRBJ2-7; 9 positions agree with TRBD1. This CDR3 has 13 residues. V lost 3 bases, J lost 7 bases, and 4 bases stayed unmatched. The V gene's germline CDR1 is KGHSH and CDR2 LQKENI. The CDR3 region has the DNA TGTGCCAGCTCACCCCAGGGACAGGGTGAGCAGTACTTC. It specifies CASSPQGQGEQYF.

This chain connects TRBV9 to TRBJ1-3; D unresolved. The CDR3 runs 16 residues. CDR1 and CDR2 (germline): SGDLS, YYNGEE. V lost 2 bases, J lost 0 bases, and 12 bases lay in between. CDR3 in DNA: TGTGCCAGCAGCGTGGGGAGTGGGCCCTCTGGAAACACCATATATTTT. It encodes CASSVGSGPSGNTIYF.